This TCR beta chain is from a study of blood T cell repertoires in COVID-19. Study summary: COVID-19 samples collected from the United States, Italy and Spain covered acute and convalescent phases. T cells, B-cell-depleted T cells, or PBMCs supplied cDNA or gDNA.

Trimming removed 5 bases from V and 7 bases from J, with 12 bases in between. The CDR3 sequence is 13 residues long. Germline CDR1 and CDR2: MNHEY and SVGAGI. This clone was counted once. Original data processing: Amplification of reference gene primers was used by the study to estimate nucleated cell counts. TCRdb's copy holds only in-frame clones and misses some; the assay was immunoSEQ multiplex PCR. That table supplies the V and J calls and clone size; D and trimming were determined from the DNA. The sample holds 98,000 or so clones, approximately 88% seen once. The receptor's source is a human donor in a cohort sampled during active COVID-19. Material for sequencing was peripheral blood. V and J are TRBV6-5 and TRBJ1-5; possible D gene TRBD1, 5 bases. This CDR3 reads CASSSLRGQPQHF. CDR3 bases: TGTGCCAGCAGTAGCTTAAGGGGACAGCCCCAGCATTTT.